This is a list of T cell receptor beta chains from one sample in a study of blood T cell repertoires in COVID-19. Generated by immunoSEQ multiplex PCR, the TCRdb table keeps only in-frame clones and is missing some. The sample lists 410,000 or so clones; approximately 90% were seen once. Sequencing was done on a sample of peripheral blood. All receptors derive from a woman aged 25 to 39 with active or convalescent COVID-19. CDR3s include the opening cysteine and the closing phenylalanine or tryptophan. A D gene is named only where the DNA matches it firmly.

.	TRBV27	CASSTTGYAETQYF
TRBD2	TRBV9	CASSGTSGSSFTDTQYF
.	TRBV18	CASSPPAGTYEQYF
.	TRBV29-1	CSAPDSSYGYTF
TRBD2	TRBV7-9	CASSPLAGDNEQFF
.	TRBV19	CASSIVPGEDYGYTF
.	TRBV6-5	CASSYGPGKTNYGYTF
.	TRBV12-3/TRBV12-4	CASSLGLNQPQHF
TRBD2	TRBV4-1	CASSQRGLAGGISDEQFF
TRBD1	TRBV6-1	CASSEILTGGEQYF